The 24 T cell receptor beta chains below were found in one sample sequenced in a study of metastatic and nonmetastatic thyroid tumors. MiXCR was used by TCRdb to re-call the PCR reads. The data contain some 84,000 clones, approximately 9% of them singletons. Before thyroid surgery, none of the patients had received any treatment. Sequenced sample: blood. The receptors stem from a female donor with papillary thyroid cancer or a benign thyroid nodule (not recorded which). Some clones in this sample may be carry-over from other donors' samples.

This clone was counted at least ten times. The V gene is TRBV3-2, the J gene TRBJ1-1; TRBD1 was called by the table and not checked on the DNA. TRBV3-2 is a pseudogene locus. There are 19 residues in the CDR3. The CDR3 is CASSPSPQTGWGMNTEAFF. CDR3 sequence (DNA): TGTGCCAGCAGCCCGAGTCCCCAGACAGGGTGGGGAATGAACACTGAAGCTTTCTTT.

This clone was counted between two and nine times. The junction shows a germline mismatch at one end, possibly a read error. The V call is TRBV9, the J call TRBJ1-6; a weak D match, TRBD1 (6 bases). Germline lookup yields CDR1 SGDLS and CDR2 YYNGEE. The CDR3 extends over 17 amino acids. CDR3 DNA sequence: TGTGCCATCAGCGTAGCGAGGCCGGGACATGGGAATTCACCCCTCCACTTT. This gives the protein CAISVARPGHGNSPLHF.

This clone was observed at least ten times. This chain connects TRBV7-9 to TRBJ2-7, with D perhaps TRBD2 (5 bases). The ends were cut back, 4 bases at V and 7 bases at J, with 17 bases in the middle. This CDR3 has 14 amino acids. The germline CDR1 and CDR2 sequences are SEHNR and FQNEAQ (reference sequence). The CDR3 is CASSYSALGEEQYF. CDR3 nucleotides: TGTGCCAGCAGCTATTCCGCCCTCGGGGAGGAGCAGTACTTC. Filled out from reference TRBV7-9 and TRBJ2-7, the complete variable domain reads DTGVSQNPRHKITKRGQNVTFRCDPISEHNRLYWYRQTLGQGPEFLTYFQNEAQLEKSRLLSDRFSAERPKGSFSTLEIQRTEQGDSAMYLCASSYSALGEEQYFGPGTRLTVT.

This clone appeared many times. The rearrangement links TRBV20-1 to TRBJ1-4; the D is unclear. The V gene lost 3 bases and the J gene lost 4 bases, with 9 bases spanning the gap. Germline values: CDR1 DFQATT, CDR2 SNEGSKA (reference sequence). The CDR3 has 13 residues. CDR3: CSASRGSNEKLFF. DNA of the CDR3: TGCAGTGCTAGTCGCGGGAGTAATGAAAAACTGTTTTTT.

This clone was recorded many times. This rearrangement joins TRBV6-1 to TRBJ1-6; D not resolved. The germline CDR1 and CDR2 sequences are MNHNS and SASEGT. This CDR3 has 15 residues. Trimming took 6 bases from V and 7 from J, leaving 16 bases between them. In DNA form, the CDR3 reads TGTGCCAGCAGAATCTTTTCAGACGGGAATTCACCCCTCCACTTT. As protein: CASRIFSDGNSPLHF.

At least ten counts were recorded for this clone. The chain employs TRBV5-5 and TRBJ2-3; tentatively, D is TRBD2 (5 bases). The CDR3 has 14 amino acids. Trimming left V 2 bases short and J 5 bases short, with 12 bases between. Germline lookup yields CDR1 SGHKS and CDR2 YYEKEE (reference sequence). The CDR3 coding sequence is TGTGCCAGCAGCTTCCGCCCCGCGGGAGATACGCAGTATTTT. It yields the protein CASSFRPAGDTQYF.

The table lists this clone with many counts. The V and J genes are TRBV10-3 and TRBJ2-1, with D possibly matching TRBD1 (6 bases). With 3 bases removed from V and 8 bases from J, the gap between germline ends came to 8 bases. The CDR3 loop spans 12 amino acids. The germline CDR1 and CDR2 sequences are ENHRY and SYGVKD. The CDR3 protein is CAISDRGDEQFF. CDR3 sequence (DNA): TGTGCCATCAGTGACAGGGGTGATGAGCAGTTCTTC.

In its sample, this clone was seen once. The V call is TRBV20-1, the J call TRBJ2-1; 9 positions agree with TRBD1. With V trimmed by 5 bases and J by 9 bases, 5 bases remained unmatched. This CDR3 contains 12 residues. Germline V gene sequence: CDR1 DFQATT, CDR2 SNEGSKA (reference sequence). The CDR3 loop is CSAEGQGSEQFF. The DNA of the CDR3 is TGCAGTGCTGAAGGACAGGGGAGTGAGCAGTTCTTC.

This clone was picked up many times. This sequence joins TRBV12-3 or TRBV12-4 and TRBJ2-2, with 12 positions matching TRBD2. V trimming: 6 bases; J trimming: 4 bases; junction bases outside the gene matches: 6. CDR3 length: 16 amino acids. Here the CDR3 reads CASRSLAGGRTGELFF. CDR3 bases: TGTGCCAGCAGATCCCTAGCGGGGGGGCGCACCGGGGAGCTGTTTTTT.

This clone was picked up many times. This chain joins TRBV5-1 and TRBJ2-7, with D tentatively TRBD1 or TRBD2 (6 bases each). Germline V gene data show CDR1 as SGHRS and CDR2 as YFSETQ. The CDR3 totals 12 residues. V lost 1 base and J 6 bases, leaving 8 bases between the germline ends. The CDR3 is CASSLPGAEQYF. The CDR3 DNA is TGCGCCAGCAGCTTGCCGGGGGCCGAGCAGTACTTC. The full variable domain, completed using reference TRBV5-1 and TRBJ2-7, is KAGVTQTPRYLIKTRGQQVTLSCSPISGHRSVSWYQQTPGQGLQFLFEYFSETQRNKGNFPGRFSGRQFSNSRSEMNVSTLELGDSALYLCASSLPGAEQYFGPGTRLTVT.

In the case of this clone: A much larger clonotype is one base distant, so this may be a read error. The chain carries TRBV7-7 and TRBJ2-5, with TRBD1 matching 9 bases. There are 14 residues in the CDR3. CDR1 and CDR2 (germline): SSHAT, FNYEAQ (reference sequence). The J segment lost 2 bases and the V segment lost 3 bases, leaving 1 base of the junction unmatched. The CDR3 reads CASSFGTGQETQYF. CDR3 in DNA: TGTGCCAGCAGCTTCGGGACAGGGCAAGAGACCCAGTACTTC.

This rearrangement joins TRBV30 to TRBJ1-1; D may be TRBD1 (6 bases). The CDR3 has 16 residues. Germline loops: CDR1 GTSNPN, CDR2 SVGIG (reference sequence). Trimming stripped 4 bases from V and 0 bases from J, with 18 bases between. CDR3 DNA: TGTGCCTGGACCACCTTGACAGGAATCATGAACACTGAAGCTTTCTTT. This codes for CAWTTLTGIMNTEAFF. The whole variable domain, remainder taken from reference TRBV30 and TRBJ1-1, is SQTIHQWPATLVQPVGSPLSLECTVEGTSNPNLYWYRQAAGRGLQLLFYSVGIGQISSEVPQNLSASRPQDRQFILSSKKLLLSDSGFYLCAWTTLTGIMNTEAFFGQGTRLTVV.

This clone was observed at least ten times. This sequence joins TRBV4-1 and TRBJ2-7; perhaps TRBD1 as D (5 bases). CDR1 MGHRA and CDR2 YSYEKL come from the germline V gene. The length of the CDR3 is 15 residues. V lost 2 bases and J 2 bases, leaving 13 bases between the germline ends. CDR3 sequence (DNA): TGCGCCAGCAGCCAAAAAGGGGTGGGTACCTACGAGCAGTACTTC. It encodes CASSQKGVGTYEQYF.

Ten or more counts support this clone. This chain links TRBV30 with TRBJ2-4; 9 positions agree with TRBD2. V gave up 1 base and J gave up 4 bases; unmatched junction bases: 11. The germline V gene has CDR1 GTSNPN and CDR2 SVGIG (reference sequence). The CDR3 contains 17 residues. The CDR3 DNA follows: TGTGCCTGGAGTGCACCACTGGGAGCGGGGGGAAAAAACATTCAGTACTTC. The encoded protein is CAWSAPLGAGGKNIQYF.

The table lists this clone with a few counts. This chain connects TRBV29-1 to TRBJ2-1; no clear D. Per the germline V gene, CDR1 is SQVTM and CDR2 is ANQGSEA. There are 16 residues in the CDR3. The V end lost 3 bases, the J end lost 0 bases, and 15 bases lay between the germline ends. The CDR3 region has the DNA TGCAGCGTTGATGGGGTGGGGAAGAGCTCCTACAATGAGCAGTTCTTC. Translating it yields CSVDGVGKSSYNEQFF.

There are many counts of this clone. This rearrangement joins TRBV12-3 or TRBV12-4 to TRBJ1-1; D gene unclear. Trimming stripped 2 bases from V and 0 bases from J, with 10 bases between. This CDR3 has 15 amino acids. CDR3 amino acids: CASSLSQNMNTEAFF. The CDR3 DNA reads as TGTGCCAGCAGTTTATCGCAGAACATGAACACTGAAGCTTTCTTT.

The table lists this clone with many counts. V and J are TRBV6-1 and TRBJ1-5, with D maybe TRBD1 (6 bases). V lost 6 bases to trimming and J lost 7 bases, with 19 bases between them. Germline V gene sequence: CDR1 MNHNS, CDR2 SASEGT. This CDR3 region has 15 residues. Here the CDR3 reads CASSGEGGGGQPQHF. CDR3 nucleotides: TGTGCCAGCAGCGGGGAGGGAGGGGGAGGACAGCCCCAGCATTTT.

This clone was seen repeatedly, ten times or more. The V and J genes are TRBV4-1 and TRBJ2-7, with D possibly matching TRBD1 (6 bases). Germline V gene data show CDR1 as MGHRA and CDR2 as YSYEKL. V dropped 0 bases and J dropped 0 bases, with 9 bases sitting between them. The CDR3 runs 15 residues. The chain's CDR3 is CASSQEADSSYEQYF. CDR3 DNA sequence: TGCGCCAGCAGCCAAGAGGCGGACAGCTCCTACGAGCAGTACTTC.

This clone was seen many times. The chain couples TRBV5-6 to TRBJ2-5; D is undetermined. Trimming stripped 2 bases from V and 0 bases from J, with 8 bases between. CDR1 SGHDT and CDR2 YYEEEE come from the germline V gene. The CDR3 has 14 residues. CDR3 sequence reads: CASSFGSYQETQYF. The CDR3 region has the DNA TGTGCCAGCAGCTTCGGCTCGTACCAAGAGACCCAGTACTTC.

For this clone: This may be a read error: a much more frequent sequence differs by one nucleotide. The J gene is TRBJ1-2, the V gene TRBV7-3, with D unresolved. The ends were cut back, 5 bases at V and 4 bases at J, with 2 bases in the middle. The CDR3 has 10 residues. The germline V gene encodes CDR1 SGHTA and CDR2 FQGTGA. The CDR3 bases are TGTGCCAGCAGCACCTATGGCTACACCTTC. Amino acids: CASSTYGYTF. Full variable domain (remainder filled in from reference TRBV7-3 and TRBJ1-2): GAGVSQTPSNKVTEKGKYVELRCDPISGHTALYWYRQSLGQGPEFLIYFQGTGAADDSGLPNDRFFAVRPEGSVSTLKIQRTERGDSAVYLCASSTYGYTFGSGTRLTVV.

This clone was observed many times. The V call is TRBV7-2, the J call TRBJ2-5; D might be TRBD1 (5 bases). Trimming pared 1 base from V and 7 bases from J, leaving 13 bases between. The CDR3 is 14 residues long. CDR1 is SGHTA and CDR2 is FQGNSA in the germline V gene. The CDR3 here is CASSLESGFGTQYF. Here the CDR3 DNA reads TGTGCCAGCAGCTTAGAATCAGGGTTCGGGACCCAGTACTTC.

At least ten counts were recorded for this clone. This chain uses TRBV2 with TRBJ1-2; 8 bases match TRBD1. With V trimmed by 3 bases and J by 4 bases, 7 bases remained unmatched. Germline CDR1 is SNHLY and CDR2 is FYNNEI. The CDR3 is 15 residues long. The CDR3 reads CASSEVRTGLYGYTF. In DNA form, the CDR3 reads TGTGCCAGCAGTGAGGTACGGACAGGGCTCTATGGCTACACCTTC.

This clone appeared many times. This chain uses TRBV20-1 with TRBJ2-3; 9 bases are a match to TRBD2. V trimming: 0 bases; J trimming: 6 bases; junction bases outside the gene matches: 7. Germline CDR1 DFQATT, CDR2 SNEGSKA (reference sequence). The CDR3 consists of 15 residues. The CDR3 DNA sequence: TGCAGTGCTAGAGAGAGCGGGGGGTATCCGGATACGCAGTATTTT. The encoded protein is CSARESGGYPDTQYF.

The rearrangement joins TRBV27 to TRBJ2-7, with TRBD1 identical over 7 bases. The CDR3 totals 13 residues. V was clipped by 2 bases and J by 3 bases; unmatched bases: 1. The germline V gene encodes CDR1 MNHEY and CDR2 SMNVEV (reference sequence). DNA of the CDR3: TGTGCCAGCAGTTTAGGGGACAGCTACGAGCAGTACTTC. Amino acid sequence: CASSLGDSYEQYF.